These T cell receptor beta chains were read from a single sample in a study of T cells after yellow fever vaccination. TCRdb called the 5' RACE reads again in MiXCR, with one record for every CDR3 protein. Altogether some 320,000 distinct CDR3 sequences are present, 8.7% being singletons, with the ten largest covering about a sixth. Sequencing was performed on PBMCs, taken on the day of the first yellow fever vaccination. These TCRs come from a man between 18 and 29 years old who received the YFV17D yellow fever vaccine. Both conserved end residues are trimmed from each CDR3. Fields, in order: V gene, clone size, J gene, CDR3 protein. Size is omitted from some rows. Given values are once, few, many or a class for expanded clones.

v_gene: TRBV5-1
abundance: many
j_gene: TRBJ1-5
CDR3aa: ASSLDTDQPQH

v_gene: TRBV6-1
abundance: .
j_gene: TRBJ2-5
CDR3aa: ASIAMGGEETQY

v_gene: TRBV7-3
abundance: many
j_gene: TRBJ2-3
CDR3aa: ASGSGTDTQY

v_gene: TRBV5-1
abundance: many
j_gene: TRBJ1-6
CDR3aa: ASTRDSNSPLH

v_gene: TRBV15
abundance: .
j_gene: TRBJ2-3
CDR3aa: ATSSGTASTDTQY

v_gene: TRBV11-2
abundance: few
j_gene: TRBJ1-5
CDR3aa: ASSIRTGLGQPQH

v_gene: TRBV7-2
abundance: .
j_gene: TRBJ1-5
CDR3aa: ASSLGRGGGQPQH

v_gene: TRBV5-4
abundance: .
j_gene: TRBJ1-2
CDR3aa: ASSSYRGEHGYT

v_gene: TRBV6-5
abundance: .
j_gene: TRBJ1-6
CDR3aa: ASSYHSGTGSVPPLH

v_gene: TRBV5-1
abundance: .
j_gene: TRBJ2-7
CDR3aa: ASSARPPSNEQY

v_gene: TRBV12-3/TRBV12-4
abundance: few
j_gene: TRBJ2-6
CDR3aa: ASSPDLGAEGANVLT

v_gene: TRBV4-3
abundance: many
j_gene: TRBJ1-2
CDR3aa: ASSQDRDLAGYT

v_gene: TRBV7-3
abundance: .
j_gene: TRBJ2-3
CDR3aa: ASSPPGGGGANTQY

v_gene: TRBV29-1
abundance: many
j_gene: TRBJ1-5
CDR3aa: SVAEGGGNQPQH

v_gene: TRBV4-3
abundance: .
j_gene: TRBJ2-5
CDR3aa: ASSTDSQETQY

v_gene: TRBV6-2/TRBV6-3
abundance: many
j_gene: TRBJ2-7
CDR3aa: ASSRQAGGPYEQY

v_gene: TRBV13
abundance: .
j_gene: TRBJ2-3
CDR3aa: ASSPLKGADTQY

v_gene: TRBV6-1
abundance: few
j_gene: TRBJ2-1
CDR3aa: ASRSGGAPNEQF

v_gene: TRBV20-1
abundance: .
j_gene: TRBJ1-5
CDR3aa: SARDTPGGLQPQH

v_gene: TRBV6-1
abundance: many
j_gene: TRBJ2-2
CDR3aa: ASSELAGGPGELF

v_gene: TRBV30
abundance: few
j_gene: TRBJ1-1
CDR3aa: AWTYPDRVSRAGF

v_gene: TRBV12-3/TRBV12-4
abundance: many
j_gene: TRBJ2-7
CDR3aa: ASRPSGQTYEQY

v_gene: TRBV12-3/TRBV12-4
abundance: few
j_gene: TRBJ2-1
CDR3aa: ASSFREGYNEQF

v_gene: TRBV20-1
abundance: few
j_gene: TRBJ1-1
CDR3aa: SASLLNTEAF

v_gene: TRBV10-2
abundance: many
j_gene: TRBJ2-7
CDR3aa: ASRDIATPYSYEQY

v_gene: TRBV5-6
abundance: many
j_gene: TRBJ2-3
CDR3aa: ASSPGTSVPTDTQY

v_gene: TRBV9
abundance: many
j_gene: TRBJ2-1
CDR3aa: ASSARLDRGNNEQF

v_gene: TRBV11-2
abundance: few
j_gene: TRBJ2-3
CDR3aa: ASSLVSTRLAEISKRTDTQY

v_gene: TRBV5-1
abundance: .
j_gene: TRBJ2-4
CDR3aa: ASSPHRGPKNIQY

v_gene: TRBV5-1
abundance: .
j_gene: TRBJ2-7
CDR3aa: ASSLAEDYEQY

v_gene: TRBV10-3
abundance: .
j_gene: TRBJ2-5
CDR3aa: AIRMDRGPVKTQY

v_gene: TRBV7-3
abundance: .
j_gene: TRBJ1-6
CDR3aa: ASSRQGSGGSPLH

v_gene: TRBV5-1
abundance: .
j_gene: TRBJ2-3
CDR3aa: ASSQMRHFTDTQY

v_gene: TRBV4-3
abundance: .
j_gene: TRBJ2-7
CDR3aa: ASSQDRGLAGMLYEQY

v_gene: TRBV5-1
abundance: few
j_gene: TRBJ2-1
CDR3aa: ASSLDASGGAEQF

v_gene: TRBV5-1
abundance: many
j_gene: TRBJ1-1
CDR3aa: ASSLEVNTEAF

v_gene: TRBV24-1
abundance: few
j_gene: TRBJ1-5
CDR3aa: ATSDLGGESNQPQH

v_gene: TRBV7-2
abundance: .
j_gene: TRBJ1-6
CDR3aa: ASSDGTTSPLY

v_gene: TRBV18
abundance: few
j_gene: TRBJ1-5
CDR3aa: ASSGGGSNQPQH

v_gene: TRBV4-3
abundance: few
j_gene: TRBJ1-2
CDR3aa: ASSQDLQGPPGGYT

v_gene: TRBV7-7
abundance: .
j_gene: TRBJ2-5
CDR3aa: ASSFQRGQETQY

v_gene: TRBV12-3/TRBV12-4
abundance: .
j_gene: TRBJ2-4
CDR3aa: ASSLAAGETKNIQY

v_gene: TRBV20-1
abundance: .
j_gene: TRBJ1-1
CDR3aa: SARQGEFVPPEAF

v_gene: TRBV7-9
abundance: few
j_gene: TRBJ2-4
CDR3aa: ASSLDYGIQY

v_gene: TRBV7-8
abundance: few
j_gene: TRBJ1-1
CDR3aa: ASSLSISRAQGGEAF

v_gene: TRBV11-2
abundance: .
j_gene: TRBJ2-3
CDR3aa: ASSSGVPGLAGGSTDTQY

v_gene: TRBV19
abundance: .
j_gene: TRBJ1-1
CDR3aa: ASSIGPANTEAF

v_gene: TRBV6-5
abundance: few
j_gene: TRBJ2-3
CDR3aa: ASSLGGVGTDTQY

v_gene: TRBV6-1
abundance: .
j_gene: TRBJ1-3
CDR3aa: ASSENWGAGNTIY

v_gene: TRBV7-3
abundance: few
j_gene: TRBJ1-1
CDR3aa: ASQQEPNTEAF

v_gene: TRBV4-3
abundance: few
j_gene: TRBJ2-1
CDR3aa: ASSQVQGQGLYNEQF

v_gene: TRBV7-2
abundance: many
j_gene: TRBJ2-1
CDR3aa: ASSLGQRGVGEQF

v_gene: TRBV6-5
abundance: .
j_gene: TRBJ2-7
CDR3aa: ASSYSIVRETGTYEQY

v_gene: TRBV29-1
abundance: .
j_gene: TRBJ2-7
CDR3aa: SVRQGRHEQY

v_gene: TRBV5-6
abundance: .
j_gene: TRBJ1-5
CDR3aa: ASSAAGDSNQPQH